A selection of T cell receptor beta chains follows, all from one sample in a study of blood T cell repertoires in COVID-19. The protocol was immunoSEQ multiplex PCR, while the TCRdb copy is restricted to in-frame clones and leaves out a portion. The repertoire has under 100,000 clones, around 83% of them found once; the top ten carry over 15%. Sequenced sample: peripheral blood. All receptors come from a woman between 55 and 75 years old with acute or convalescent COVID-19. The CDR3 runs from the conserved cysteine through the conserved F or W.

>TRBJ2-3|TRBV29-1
CSGGSGSTDTQYF
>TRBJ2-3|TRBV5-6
CASSSPGRIGAPDTQYF
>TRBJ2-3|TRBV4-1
CASSQDRGGAPSTDTQYF
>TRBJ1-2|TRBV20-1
CSASQPPDRVYGYTF
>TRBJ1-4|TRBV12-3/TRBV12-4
CASSGTGGKLFF
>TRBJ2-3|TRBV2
CASSGTAGTADTQYF
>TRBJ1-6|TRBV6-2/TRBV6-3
CASTPPSPLHF
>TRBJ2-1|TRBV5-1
CASSSDRVDYNEQFF
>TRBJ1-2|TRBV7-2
CASSWAPGGYTF
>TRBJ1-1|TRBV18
CASSPPSGGVAFF
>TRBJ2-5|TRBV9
CASSVKPGQGGETQYF
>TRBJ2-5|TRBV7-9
CASSPRASGVFTQYF
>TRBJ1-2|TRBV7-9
CASSYPTGQGAGGYTF
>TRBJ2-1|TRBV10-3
CAISESAVEQFF
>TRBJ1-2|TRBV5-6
CASSAPDSNYGYTF
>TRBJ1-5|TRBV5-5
CASSYRPGDSNQPQHF
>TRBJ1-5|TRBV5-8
CASSRPGEQPQHF
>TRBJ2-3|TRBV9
CASSANPRGTDTQYF
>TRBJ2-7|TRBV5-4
CASNLLAGGQDEQYF
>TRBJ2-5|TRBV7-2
CASSYRQGMETQYF
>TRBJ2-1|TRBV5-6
CASSSLTRGNYNEQFF
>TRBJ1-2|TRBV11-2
CASSKEGQSYGYTF
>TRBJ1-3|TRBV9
CASSVGGTGNSGNTIYF
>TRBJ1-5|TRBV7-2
CASSPGTGDQPQHF
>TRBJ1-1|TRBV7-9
CASSSLGATNTEAFF
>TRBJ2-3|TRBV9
CASSVGTGLIDTQYF
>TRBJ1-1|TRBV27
CASSLQGENTEAFF
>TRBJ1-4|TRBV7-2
CASSLVAPGAGEKLFF
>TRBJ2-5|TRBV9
CASSVGLQETQYF
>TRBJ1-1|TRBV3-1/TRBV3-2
CASSHGQGTLEAFF
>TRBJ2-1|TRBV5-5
CASSQTGNNYNEQFF
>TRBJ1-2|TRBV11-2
CASSTTGWDRRYGYTF
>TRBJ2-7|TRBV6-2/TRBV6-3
CASSYSFRGSGEQYF
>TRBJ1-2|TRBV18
CASSPRDRDGYTF
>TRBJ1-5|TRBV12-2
CASRPRGGEDQPQHF
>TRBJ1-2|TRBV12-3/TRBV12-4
CASSKAGAGYTF
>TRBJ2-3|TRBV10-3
CAISEPGQSTDTQYF
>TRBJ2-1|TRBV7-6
CASSPGRGRRSEQFF
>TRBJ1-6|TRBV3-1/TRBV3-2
CASSPRDRALSPLHF
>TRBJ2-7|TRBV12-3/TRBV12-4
CASGTSRYEQYF
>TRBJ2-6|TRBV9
CASSVEVRGSGANVLTF
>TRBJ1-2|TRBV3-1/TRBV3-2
CASSHVDSSYGYTF
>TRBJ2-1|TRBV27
CAIHTRTSGKDEQFF
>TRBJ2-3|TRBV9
CASSPAGGVDTQYF
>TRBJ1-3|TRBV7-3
CASSWSQPGFNHYSGNTIYF
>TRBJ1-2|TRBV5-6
CASSVSRDIYGYTF